The clone carrying this T cell receptor beta chain was counted only a few times. Its specificity is unknown. Germline CDR1 DFQATT, CDR2 SNEGSKA (reference sequence). The J segment lost 5 bases and the V segment lost 5 bases, leaving 8 bases of the junction unmatched. The CDR3 spans 13 residues. The sample's treatment: roughly 10-day PBMC culture with coronavirus spike peptide pools or control peptides (ViraFEST assay). Researchers collected the unexposed donor's CD4+ T cells before the COVID-19 pandemic (2011-2018). Cell culture was performed with two million PBMCs per well in the presence of approximately 10 IU/ml IL-2 and 7.5 to 10 ug/ml peptide pools. The entry originates in a study of vaccination and CD4 T cells after COVID-19. Overall study context: Control cultures were given a CEFX pool, an HIV-1 Nef pool, or no peptide. Findings and limits, study-wide: The authors studied relatively few convalescent patients and analyzed no early post-infection timepoints.

Cultured CD4+ T-cell DNA underwent Oncomine TCR Beta short-read sequencing. Genomic DNA from cultured CD4+ T cells was extracted. Via MiXCR, TCRdb re-called the PCR reads, giving one row per CDR3 protein. The sample holds 9,500 to 14,000 distinct CDR3 sequences, approximately 30% seen once. The clonotype was recovered from a human donor in good health. Material: CD4+ T cells from blood, cultured in vitro. The V call is TRBV20-1, the J call TRBJ1-1; 7 positions match TRBD1. The chain's CDR3 is CSALRQGRTEAFF. The CDR3 DNA sequence: TGCAGTGCTCTAAGACAGGGAAGGACTGAAGCTTTCTTT.